Listed below are T cell receptor beta chains from one sample, sequenced in a study of T cell responses to AZD1222 COVID-19 vaccine. The data were produced by immunoSEQ multiplex PCR, yet TCRdb's version contains in-frame clones alone and is incomplete. The sample includes approximately 130,000 clones, 75% to 85% seen only once; the top ten take 7.9%. Material: peripheral blood, obtained 28 days after the second dose of the MenACWY control vaccine. All receptors come from an adult who received the MenACWY meningococcal vaccine as a control. CDR3s include the opening cysteine and the closing phenylalanine or tryptophan. Each record gives: clone size, V gene, D gene, J gene, CDR3 protein, CDR3 DNA. The D gene is left open where the match is weak. Only some rows state a clone size, as once, few, many or a class for expanded clones.

size: NA
V: TRBV19
D: NA
J: TRBJ2-1
CDR3: CASRSGEGYNEQFF
DNA: TGTGCCAGTAGATCGGGAGAGGGGTACAATGAGCAGTTCTTC

size: once
V: TRBV2
D: NA
J: TRBJ2-1
CDR3: CASSERGPYNEQFF
DNA: TGTGCCAGCAGTGAGCGGGGCCCATACAATGAGCAGTTCTTC

size: NA
V: TRBV28
D: TRBD1
J: TRBJ2-3
CDR3: CASSSRYPGQGRLDTQYF
DNA: TGTGCCAGCAGTTCACGATATCCCGGACAGGGGAGATTAGATACGCAGTATTTT

size: NA
V: TRBV2
D: TRBD1
J: TRBJ1-3
CDR3: CAASSGGGNTIYF
DNA: TGTGCCGCCTCGTCAGGGGGCGGAAACACCATATATTTT

size: NA
V: TRBV28
D: TRBD1
J: TRBJ2-5
CDR3: CASSNTGGETQYF
DNA: TGTGCCAGCAGTAACACAGGGGGAGAGACCCAGTACTTC

size: once
V: TRBV19
D: NA
J: TRBJ2-5
CDR3: CASSISTIWQGRETQYF
DNA: TGTGCCAGTAGTATCTCAACGATATGGCAGGGGAGAGAGACCCAGTACTTC

size: NA
V: TRBV5-4
D: NA
J: TRBJ1-5
CDR3: CASSLNGVGSNQPQHF
DNA: TGTGCCAGCAGCCTAAATGGGGTAGGGAGCAATCAGCCCCAGCATTTT

size: NA
V: TRBV12-5
D: NA
J: TRBJ1-2
CDR3: CASGLVPEQGGGDTF
DNA: TGTGCTAGTGGTTTGGTACCAGAACAGGGAGGAGGAGACACCTTC

size: once
V: TRBV20-1
D: NA
J: TRBJ1-1
CDR3: CSARRSTEAFF
DNA: TGCAGTGCTAGGAGGAGCACTGAAGCTTTCTTT

size: NA
V: TRBV19
D: TRBD1
J: TRBJ2-3
CDR3: CASSLRGLADTQYF
DNA: TGTGCCAGCTCTTTGAGGGGGCTCGCAGATACGCAGTATTTT

size: NA
V: TRBV20-1
D: TRBD1
J: TRBJ2-2
CDR3: CSASRNQGARFSGELFF
DNA: TGCAGTGCTAGTAGGAACCAGGGGGCGCGTTTCTCCGGGGAGCTGTTTTTT

size: NA
V: TRBV27
D: TRBD1
J: TRBJ1-4
CDR3: CASSSWTGLNEKLFF
DNA: TGTGCCAGCAGTTCCTGGACAGGGTTGAATGAAAAACTGTTTTTT

size: NA
V: TRBV7-2
D: TRBD2
J: TRBJ2-7
CDR3: CASSLAPGLGYEQYF
DNA: TGTGCCAGCAGCTTAGCCCCGGGACTAGGCTACGAGCAGTACTTC

size: few
V: TRBV7-3
D: NA
J: TRBJ2-6
CDR3: CASSSSFGGSGANVLTF
DNA: TGTGCCAGCAGCTCCTCCTTTGGGGGCTCTGGGGCCAACGTCCTGACTTTC

size: few
V: TRBV13
D: TRBD1
J: TRBJ1-6
CDR3: CASSLGQGMGNSPLHF
DNA: TGTGCCAGCAGCCTAGGACAGGGCATGGGGAATTCACCCCTCCACTTT

size: NA
V: TRBV7-8
D: NA
J: TRBJ1-5
CDR3: CASSLTTGSRAASNQPQHF
DNA: TGTGCCAGCAGCTTAACTACCGGGAGCAGAGCTGCTAGCAATCAGCCCCAGCATTTT